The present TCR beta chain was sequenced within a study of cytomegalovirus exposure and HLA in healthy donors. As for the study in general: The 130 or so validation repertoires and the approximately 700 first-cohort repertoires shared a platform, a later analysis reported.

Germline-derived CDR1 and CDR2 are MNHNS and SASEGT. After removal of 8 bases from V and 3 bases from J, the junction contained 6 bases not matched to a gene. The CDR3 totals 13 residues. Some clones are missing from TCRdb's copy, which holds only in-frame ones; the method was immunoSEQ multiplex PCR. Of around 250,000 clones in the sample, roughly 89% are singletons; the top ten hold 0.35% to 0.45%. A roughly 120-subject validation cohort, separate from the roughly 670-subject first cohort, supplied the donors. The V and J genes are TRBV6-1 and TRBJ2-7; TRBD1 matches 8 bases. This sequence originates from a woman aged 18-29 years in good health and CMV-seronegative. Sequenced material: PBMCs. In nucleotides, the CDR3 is TGTGCCAGCGGACCGGGACAGGTCTACGAGCAGTACGTC. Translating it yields CASGPGQVYEQYV.